This T cell receptor (beta chain) was captured in a study of OX40 agonist ivuxolimab in advanced cancers. Overall study findings and caveats: The study found among the lowest clonal expansion in partial responders at 0.1-3.0 mg/kg. Researchers did not determine the expanded peripheral T cells' antigen specificity. Compared with CD4+, CD8+ T cells on average had more expanded clones.

CDR3 length equals 15 residues. Germline values: CDR1 SGHRS, CDR2 YFSETQ. Trimming pared 2 bases from V and 3 bases from J, leaving 11 bases between. The sampling schedule covered blood at baseline, cycle 4 day 1, and cycle 7 day 1. The table came from immunoSEQ multiplex PCR; TCRdb's copy has only in-frame clones and leaves some out. The sample records tens of thousands of clones, about nine tenths being singletons. About this clone itself: Its antigen is undetermined.

This sequence was found in an adult with an advanced solid tumor such as melanoma, head and neck, liver or kidney cancer. The source material was CD4+ or CD8+ T cells sorted from blood, sampled in a trial of the OX40 agonist ivuxolimab. The chain carries TRBV5-1 and TRBJ1-4; D is uncertain. CDR3 sequence: CASSFWGGPNEKLFF. CDR3 in DNA: TGCGCCAGCAGCTTTTGGGGAGGGCCTAATGAAAAACTGTTTTTT.